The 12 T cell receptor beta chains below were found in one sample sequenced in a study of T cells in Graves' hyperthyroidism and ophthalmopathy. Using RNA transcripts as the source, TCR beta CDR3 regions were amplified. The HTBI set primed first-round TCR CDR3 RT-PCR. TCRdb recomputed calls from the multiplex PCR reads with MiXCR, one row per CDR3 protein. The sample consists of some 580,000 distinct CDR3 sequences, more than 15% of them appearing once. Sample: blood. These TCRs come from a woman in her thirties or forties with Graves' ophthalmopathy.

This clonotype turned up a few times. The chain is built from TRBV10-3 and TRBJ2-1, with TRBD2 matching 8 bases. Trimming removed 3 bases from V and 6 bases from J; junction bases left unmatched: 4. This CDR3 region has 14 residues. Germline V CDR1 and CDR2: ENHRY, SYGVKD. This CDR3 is CAISEGAGVNEQFF. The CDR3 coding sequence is TGTGCCATCAGTGAAGGAGCGGGAGTCAATGAGCAGTTCTTC.

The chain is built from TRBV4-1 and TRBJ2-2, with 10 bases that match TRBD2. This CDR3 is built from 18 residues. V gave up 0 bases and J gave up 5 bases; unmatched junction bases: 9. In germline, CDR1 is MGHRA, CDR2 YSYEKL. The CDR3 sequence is CASSQDWASGSRTGELFF. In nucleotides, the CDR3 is TGCGCCAGCAGCCAAGATTGGGCTAGCGGGAGTAGAACCGGGGAGCTGTTTTTT.

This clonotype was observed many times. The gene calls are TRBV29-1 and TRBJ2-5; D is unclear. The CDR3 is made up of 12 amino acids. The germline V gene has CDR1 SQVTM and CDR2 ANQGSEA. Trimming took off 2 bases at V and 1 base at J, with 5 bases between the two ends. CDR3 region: CSVESGQETQYF. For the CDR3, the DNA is TGCAGCGTTGAATCGGGCCAAGAGACCCAGTACTTC. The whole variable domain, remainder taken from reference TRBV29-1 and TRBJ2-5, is SAVISQKPSRDICQRGTSLTIQCQVDSQVTMMFWYRQQPGQSLTLIATANQGSEATYESGFVIDKFPISRPNLTFSTLTVSNMSPEDSSIYLCSVESGQETQYFGPGTRLLVL.

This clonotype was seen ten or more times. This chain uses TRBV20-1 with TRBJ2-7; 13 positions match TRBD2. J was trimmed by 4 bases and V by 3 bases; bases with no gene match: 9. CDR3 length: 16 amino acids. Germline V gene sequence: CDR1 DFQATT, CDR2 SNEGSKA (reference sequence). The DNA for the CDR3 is TGCAGTGCTAGGGCCGGGACTAGCGGGGATCTTTACGAGCAGTACTTC. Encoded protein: CSARAGTSGDLYEQYF.

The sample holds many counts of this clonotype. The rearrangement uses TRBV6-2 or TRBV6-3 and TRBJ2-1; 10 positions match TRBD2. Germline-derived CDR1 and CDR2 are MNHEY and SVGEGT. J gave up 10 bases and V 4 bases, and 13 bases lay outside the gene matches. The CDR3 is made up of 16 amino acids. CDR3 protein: CASSSNSAGGPGEQFF. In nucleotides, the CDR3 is TGTGCCAGCAGTTCTAACTCAGCGGGAGGGCCGGGGGAGCAGTTCTTC.

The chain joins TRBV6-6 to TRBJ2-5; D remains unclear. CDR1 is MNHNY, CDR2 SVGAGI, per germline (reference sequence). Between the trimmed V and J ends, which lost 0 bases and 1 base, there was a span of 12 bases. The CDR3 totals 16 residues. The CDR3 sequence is CASSYSLSGGQETQYF. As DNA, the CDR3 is TGTGCCAGCAGTTACTCGCTCTCTGGCGGCCAAGAGACCCAGTACTTC.

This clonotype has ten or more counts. CDR3 bases: TGTGCCAGCAGCCAAAGAGCGGGAGTACGTGAGCAGTTCTTC. It translates to CASSQRAGVREQFF. The genes are TRBV3-1 and TRBJ2-1; 8 bases are shared with TRBD2. CDR3 length: 14 amino acids. J lost 9 bases, V lost 2 bases, and 6 bases had no gene match. The V gene's germline CDR1 is LGHDT and CDR2 YNNKEL (reference sequence).

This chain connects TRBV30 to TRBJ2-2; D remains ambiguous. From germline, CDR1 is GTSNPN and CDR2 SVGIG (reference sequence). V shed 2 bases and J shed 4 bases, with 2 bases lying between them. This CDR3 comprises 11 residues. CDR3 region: CAWSFTGELFF. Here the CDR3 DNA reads TGTGCCTGGAGTTTCACCGGGGAGCTGTTTTTT.

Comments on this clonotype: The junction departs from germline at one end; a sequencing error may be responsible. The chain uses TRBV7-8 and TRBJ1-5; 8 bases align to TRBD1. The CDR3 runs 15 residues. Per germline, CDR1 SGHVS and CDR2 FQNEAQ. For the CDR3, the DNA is TGTGCCAGCAGCCAAAGGCCAGGGGGCAAGCAGCCCCAGCATTTT. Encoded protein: CASSQRPGGKQPQHF.

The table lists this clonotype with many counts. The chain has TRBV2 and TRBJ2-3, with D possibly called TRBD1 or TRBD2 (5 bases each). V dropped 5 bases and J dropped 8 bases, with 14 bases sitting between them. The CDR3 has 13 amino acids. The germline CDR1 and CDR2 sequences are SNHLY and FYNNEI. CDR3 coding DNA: TGTGCCAGCAGTTGGGGGAGTGGAAGTACGCAGTATTTT. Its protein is CASSWGSGSTQYF.

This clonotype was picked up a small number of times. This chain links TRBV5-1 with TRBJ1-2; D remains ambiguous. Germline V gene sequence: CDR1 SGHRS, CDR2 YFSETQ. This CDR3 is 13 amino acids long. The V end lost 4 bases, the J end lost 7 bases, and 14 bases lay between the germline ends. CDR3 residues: CASSTADRGGYTF. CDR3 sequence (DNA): TGCGCCAGCAGCACCGCGGACCGGGGTGGCTACACCTTC.

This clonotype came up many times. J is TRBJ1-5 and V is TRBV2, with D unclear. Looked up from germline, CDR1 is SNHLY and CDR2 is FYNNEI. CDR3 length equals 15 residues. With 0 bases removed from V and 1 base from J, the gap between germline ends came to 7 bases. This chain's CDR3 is CASSEAGGSNQPQHF. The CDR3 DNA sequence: TGTGCCAGCAGTGAAGCAGGCGGCAGCAATCAGCCCCAGCATTTT. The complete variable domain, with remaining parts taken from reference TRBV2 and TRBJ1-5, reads EPEVTQTPSHQVTQMGQEVILRCVPISNHLYFYWYRQILGQKVEFLVSFYNNEISEKSEIFDDQFSVERPDGSNFTLKIRSTKLEDSAMYFCASSEAGGSNQPQHFGDGTRLSIL.